The 10 T cell receptor beta chains below were found in one sample sequenced in a study of early T cells in non-severe SARS-CoV-2 infection. TCRdb redid the calling of the 5' RACE reads with MiXCR, one entry per CDR3 protein. The sample lists about 27,000 distinct CDR3 sequences; 4.4% were seen once. Sequencing was carried out using whole blood. The receptors were sampled from an adult who was a healthcare worker with PCR-confirmed SARS-CoV-2 infection or an uninfected control (not recorded which).

This clonotype was recorded at least ten times. The rearrangement links TRBV4-3 to TRBJ2-7, with TRBD2 matching 8 bases. This CDR3 contains 14 residues. CDR1 is LGHNA, CDR2 YSLEER, per germline. With 4 bases clipped from V and 7 bases from J, the junction kept 9 bases outside the gene matches. In DNA form, the CDR3 reads TGCGCCAGCAGCCGGATGGGGACTAGATGGGAGCAGTACGTC. Its translation: CASSRMGTRWEQYV.

This clonotype showed up many times. Here the CDR3 DNA reads TGTGCCAGCAGTCCACCGGGGGGTTTCCTTGAAAAACTGTTTTTT. Protein product: CASSPPGGFLEKLFF. This chain joins TRBV27 and TRBJ1-4, with a tentative D call TRBD1 (5 bases). Germline V lookup: CDR1 MNHEY, CDR2 SMNVEV (reference sequence). The length of the CDR3 is 15 residues. Trimming took off 5 bases at V and 7 bases at J, with 17 bases between the two ends.

This clonotype has a count of ten or more. The chain links TRBV7-8 to TRBJ2-7; 10 nucleotides agree with TRBD2. Germline V lookup: CDR1 SGHVS, CDR2 FQNEAQ. V lost 5 bases, J lost 6 bases, and 10 bases stayed unmatched. The CDR3 spans 15 residues. In DNA form, the CDR3 reads TGTGCCAGCAGCCCGGCCGGGACTAGCGATCCCGAGCAGTACTTC. Amino acids: CASSPAGTSDPEQYF.

Of note for this clonotype: Possible read error: a much larger clone is one base away. This chain uses TRBV20-1 with TRBJ2-7, with no clear D. This CDR3 comprises 15 residues. Germline assignment: CDR1 DFQATT and CDR2 SNEGSKA (reference sequence). V was shortened by 3 bases and J by 4 bases, with 19 bases between the two germline ends. In DNA, the CDR3 is TGCAGTGCTAGTTTACCCGGATGTATGGCGTACGAGCAGTACTTC. Amino acids: CSASLPGCMAYEQYF.

This clonotype was found many times. The genes are TRBV18 and TRBJ2-7, with TRBD1 matching over 11 bases. V lost 3 bases to trimming and J lost 4 bases; unmatched junction nucleotides: 5. This CDR3 region has 15 residues. The germline CDR1 and CDR2 sequences are KGHSH and LQKENI. This CDR3 reads CASSPLGQGVYEQYF. The CDR3 nucleotides read TGTGCCAGCTCACCCTTGGGACAGGGGGTGTACGAGCAGTACTTC.

This chain joins TRBV10-2 and TRBJ2-1; D remains unclear. V dropped 3 bases and J dropped 4 bases, with 10 bases sitting between them. CDR3 length: 14 amino acids. The germline gives CDR1 WSHSY, CDR2 SAAADI. The CDR3 bases are TGCGCCAGCAGTGATCGGTCTGGTTACAATGAGCAGTTCTTC. It translates to CASSDRSGYNEQFF.

This clonotype was counted ten times or more. V is TRBV6-6 and J is TRBJ2-7, with D possibly being TRBD1 or TRBD2 (6 bases each). Per germline, CDR1 MNHNY and CDR2 SVGAGI (reference sequence). The CDR3 extends over 13 amino acids. Trimming cost V 8 bases and J 3 bases, with 14 bases left between them. CDR3 in DNA: TGTGCCAGCGACACCGGGGGCCACTACGAGCAGTACTTC. Translating it yields CASDTGGHYEQYF.

This clonotype was found many times. The V gene is TRBV7-9, the J gene TRBJ2-1; D call uncertain. The V and J ends lost 5 bases and 3 bases respectively, with 5 bases between them. CDR1 is SEHNR and CDR2 is FQNEAQ in the germline V gene (reference sequence). CDR3 size: 12 residues. This chain's CDR3 is CASSLVYNEQFF. In DNA, the CDR3 is TGTGCCAGCAGCCTAGTCTACAATGAGCAGTTCTTC.

This clonotype was observed many times. V and J are TRBV9 and TRBJ1-5, with a weak D call TRBD1 (6 bases). The V and J ends lost 3 bases and 7 bases respectively, with 14 bases between them. The germline V gene encodes CDR1 SGDLS and CDR2 YYNGEE. The CDR3 consists of 14 residues. CDR3 loop: CASSEAGARQPQHF. The CDR3 coding sequence is TGTGCCAGCAGCGAGGCAGGGGCAAGGCAGCCCCAGCATTTT.

This clonotype was seen many times. The V gene is TRBV6-5, the J gene TRBJ2-1, with D perhaps TRBD2 (6 bases). The V end lost 6 bases, the J end lost 3 bases, and 12 bases lay between the germline ends. Germline V lookup: CDR1 MNHEY, CDR2 SVGAGI. This CDR3 is built from 14 residues. CDR3 nucleotide sequence: TGTGCCAGCAGCCAAGCGGGCTACTACAATGAGCAGTTCTTC. Its protein is CASSQAGYYNEQFF.